Each of the 20 T cell receptor beta chains below was sequenced from the same sample in a study of CD8 T cells in ankylosing spondylitis. MiXCR, applied by TCRdb to the 5' RACE reads, yields one record per CDR3 protein. The table records around 120,000 distinct CDR3 sequences, 7% to 10% of them present only once. Sequenced input: blood, either unsorted or a sorted T cell fraction (not recorded which). Receptor source: a male donor with ankylosing spondylitis or in good health (not recorded which).

This clonotype was picked up many times. V gene TRBV29-1 combines with J gene TRBJ2-3; 9 bases agree with TRBD2. The V gene end was trimmed by 1 base and the J gene end by 1 base; junction bases not matched to a gene: 0. The germline CDR1 and CDR2 sequences are SQVTM and ANQGSEA. The CDR3 contains 14 residues. CDR3 protein: CSVEGTSGTDTQYF. CDR3 sequence (DNA): TGCAGCGTTGAAGGGACTAGCGGCACAGATACGCAGTATTTT.

About this clonotype: A read error is possible here, since a much larger clone lies one base away. CDR3 residues: CASNEPWGGRKETQYF. In DNA form, the CDR3 reads TGTGCCAGCAATGAACCCTGGGGAGGGCGAAAAGAGACCCAGTACTTC. The chain carries TRBV12-3 or TRBV12-4 and TRBJ2-5; 7 bases match TRBD2. This CDR3 comprises 16 residues. V lost 7 bases to trimming and J lost 3 bases; unmatched junction nucleotides: 14.

Many counts were recorded for this clonotype. The chain joins TRBV27 to TRBJ2-2, with TRBD2 matching 11 bases. Germline assignment: CDR1 MNHEY and CDR2 SMNVEV (reference sequence). There are 17 residues in the CDR3. With 4 bases clipped from V and 9 bases from J, the junction kept 13 bases outside the gene matches. The CDR3 region is CASSSPITSGSIRELFF. In DNA, the CDR3 is TGTGCCAGCAGTTCACCAATAACTAGCGGGAGTATCCGGGAGCTGTTTTTT.

At least ten counts were recorded for this clonotype. This chain connects TRBV20-1 to TRBJ1-1; D unclear. CDR3 size: 16 residues. The germline V gene encodes CDR1 DFQATT and CDR2 SNEGSKA (reference sequence). The V end was cut by 4 bases, the J end by 4 bases, with 22 bases between. CDR3 nucleotide sequence: TGCAGTGCTAACGCGCCCACGGCAGCAAGGTTCACTGAAGCTTTCTTT. Amino acids: CSANAPTAARFTEAFF.

This clonotype was counted ten times or more. The CDR3 DNA sequence: TGTGCCAGCAGCCAAGGGTCTAGCGGGAGTCGGCAAGAGACCCAGTACTTC. Its protein is CASSQGSSGSRQETQYF. V usage is TRBV3-1 and J usage is TRBJ2-5, with TRBD2 matching over 10 bases. The CDR3 runs to 17 residues. In germline, CDR1 is LGHDT, CDR2 YNNKEL (reference sequence). Trimming cost V 1 base and J 2 bases; bases outside gene matches: 7.

This clonotype turned up a few times. This chain uses TRBV4-1 with TRBJ2-1; 11 nucleotides line up with TRBD2. This CDR3 has 17 residues. V shed 4 bases and J 7 bases; nucleotides not matched to a gene: 12. CDR1 and CDR2 from the germline V gene are MGHRA and YSYEKL. The DNA of the CDR3 is TGCGCCAGCAGCCCTCAACCTACTAGCGGGAGTTTGAATGAGCAGTTCTTC. Translated: CASSPQPTSGSLNEQFF.

This clonotype appeared a few times. The chain joins TRBV20-1 to TRBJ2-7; possibly TRBD1 for D (6 bases). Germline-derived CDR1 and CDR2 are DFQATT and SNEGSKA (reference sequence). This CDR3 region has 13 residues. V lost 2 bases to trimming and J lost 5 bases, with 13 bases between them. CDR3 nucleotides: TGCAGTGCTAGACGTACCACAGGGAACGAGCAGTACTTC. The encoded protein is CSARRTTGNEQYF.

This clonotype was detected ten times or more. The chain is built from TRBV18 and TRBJ2-3; no definite D call. The CDR3 covers 12 residues. The V gene lost 2 bases and the J gene lost 5 bases, with 5 bases spanning the gap. Per germline, CDR1 KGHSH and CDR2 LQKENI. The CDR3 DNA reads TGTGCCAGCTCACCATCCCAAGATACGCAGTATTTT. It translates to CASSPSQDTQYF.

This clonotype was recorded at least ten times. The chain uses TRBV12-3 or TRBV12-4 and TRBJ1-5; TRBD1 matches at 7 bases. Losses at the gene ends were 5 bases for V and 1 base for J; bases not matched to a gene: 5. The CDR3 is 15 residues long. CDR3 in amino acids: CASSPTGISNQPQHF. Written as DNA, the CDR3 is TGTGCCAGCAGTCCGACAGGGATAAGCAATCAGCCCCAGCATTTT.

In this sample, this clonotype turned up a few times. V gene TRBV5-6 combines with J gene TRBJ2-2, with D perhaps matching TRBD2 (6 bases). CDR3 length equals 14 residues. CDR1 and CDR2 from the germline V gene are SGHDT and YYEEEE. Trimming took 0 bases from V and 3 from J, leaving 6 bases between them. CDR3 protein: CASSLGGDTGELFF. The CDR3 nucleotides read TGTGCCAGCAGCTTGGGCGGGGACACCGGGGAGCTGTTTTTT.

At least ten counts were recorded for this clonotype. The rearrangement links TRBV2 to TRBJ2-2; 9 nucleotides match TRBD2. The CDR3 consists of 14 residues. The J segment lost 8 bases and the V segment lost 8 bases, leaving 9 bases of the junction unmatched. Germline CDR1 and CDR2: SNHLY and FYNNEI. The CDR3 nucleotides are TGTGCCAGCGAGGGTAGCGGGAGTTCGGGGGAGCTGTTTTTT. This codes for CASEGSGSSGELFF.

This clonotype showed up many times. The rearrangement uses TRBV25-1 and TRBJ1-1, with no clear D. Germline CDR1 reads MGHDK; CDR2 reads SYGVNS. This CDR3 is 11 amino acids long. Trimming shortened V by 3 bases and J by 10 bases, and 9 bases separated the two germline ends. DNA of the CDR3: TGTGCCAGCAGTGAGGACCTCCGAGCTTTCTTT. As protein: CASSEDLRAFF.

This clonotype was seen many times. The rearrangement links TRBV4-3 to TRBJ2-3; D possibly corresponds to TRBD1 (6 bases). The V end was cut by 6 bases, the J end by 0 bases, with 13 bases between. This CDR3 comprises 15 residues. CDR1 and CDR2 from the germline V gene are LGHNA and YSLEER. This chain's CDR3 is CASRRGTFSTDTQYF. CDR3 DNA: TGCGCCAGCAGAAGAGGGACATTTAGCACAGATACGCAGTATTTT.

This clonotype occurred many times. This chain joins TRBV6-1 and TRBJ2-6; no firm D call. Germline V gene lookup returns CDR1 MNHNS and CDR2 SASEGT. The CDR3 runs 13 residues. Trimming took off 7 bases at V and 0 bases at J, with 4 bases between the two ends. For the CDR3, the DNA is TGTGCCAGCAACCCCTCTGGGGCCAACGTCCTGACTTTC. Amino acid sequence: CASNPSGANVLTF.

The J gene is TRBJ2-7, the V gene TRBV20-1, with 11 bases matching TRBD1. Germline-derived CDR1 and CDR2 are DFQATT and SNEGSKA (reference sequence). The CDR3 runs 15 residues. V lost 2 bases, J lost 3 bases, and 6 bases stayed unmatched. CDR3 protein: CSARYTGTGGYEQYF. The CDR3 DNA reads TGCAGTGCTAGATATACCGGGACAGGGGGCTACGAGCAGTACTTC.

The V and J genes are TRBV7-6 and TRBJ2-3, with D possibly being TRBD2 (6 bases). CDR1 SGHVS and CDR2 FNYEAQ come from the germline V gene. The CDR3 has 14 amino acids. The V gene lost 5 bases and the J gene lost 4 bases, with 13 bases spanning the gap. Here the CDR3 DNA reads TGTGCCAGCAGCCTACTAGCTTCCGCAGATACGCAGTATTTT. Translation gives CASSLLASADTQYF.

This clonotype was picked up many times. The gene calls are TRBV20-1 and TRBJ1-1; D is perhaps TRBD1 (5 bases). CDR3 size: 14 residues. Germline-derived CDR1 and CDR2 are DFQATT and SNEGSKA (reference sequence). V gave up 2 bases and J gave up 7 bases, with 17 bases separating them. CDR3 sequence: CSARSPGGNGEAFF. The CDR3 DNA reads as TGCAGTGCTAGATCCCCTGGGGGGAACGGTGAAGCTTTCTTT.

This clonotype was seen ten or more times. This rearrangement joins TRBV4-1 to TRBJ2-2, with 8 bases aligning to TRBD1. Germline lookup yields CDR1 MGHRA and CDR2 YSYEKL. V gave up 0 bases and J gave up 6 bases; unmatched junction bases: 6. The CDR3 consists of 16 residues. The CDR3: CASSQEGGQVSGELFF. CDR3 nucleotides: TGCGCCAGCAGCCAAGAAGGGGGACAGGTGTCCGGGGAGCTGTTTTTT.

This clonotype was seen ten or more times. CDR3 nucleotide sequence: TGTGCCACCCAGGGCGGATACTACAATGAGCAGTTCTTC. Translation: CATQGGYYNEQFF. The chain uses TRBV24-1 and TRBJ2-1; TRBD1 is a possible D gene (5 bases). The CDR3 spans 13 residues. Germline lookup yields CDR1 KGHDR and CDR2 SFDVKD. V was clipped by 9 bases and J by 3 bases, with 11 bases between them.

This clonotype has only a few counts. V usage is TRBV20-1 and J usage is TRBJ1-1; maybe TRBD1 (5 bases). This CDR3 contains 14 residues. Germline-derived CDR1 and CDR2 are DFQATT and SNEGSKA (reference sequence). The germline V and J ends were trimmed by 3 bases and 0 bases, with 11 bases remaining between them. The CDR3 region has the DNA TGCAGTGCTAGTGACAGCCCGATGAACACTGAAGCTTTCTTT. As protein: CSASDSPMNTEAFF.